This T cell receptor beta chain was identified during a study of human T cells and chemical hapten exposure (dated by TCRdb to the early 2020s). Background on the whole study: For sensitization, 2% DPC in acetone was applied to a roughly 2 cm by roughly 2 cm area of upper inner arm skin. Throughout the study period of roughly 24 weeks, patients also received therapeutic DPC doses to the scalp every week. Patch tests used Finn chambers with 0.01% DPC on the upper back, scored after 6 days by International Contact Dermatitis Research Group standards. Most of the patients in the cohort were female, and the cohort covered alopecia areata with under or over 50% scalp involvement, alopecia totalis and alopecia universalis. Libraries were pooled for sequencing, and variation in per-sample TCR yields was attributed mainly to small differences in library volumes within the pool. The study tracked peripheral blood TCR repertoire changes in vivo during primary and secondary sensitization to the hapten diphenylcyclopropenone (DPC) in alopecia patients. Patient blood was sampled pre-sensitization (week 0) and at 2, 6 and about 24 weeks after DPC sensitization. Nearly 30 alopecia patients gave blood for TCR sequencing at one to four time points (pre-sensitization, 2, 6 and 24 weeks).

Study-wide conclusions, independent of this receptor: Repeated subsampling changed both the strength of the expansion versus patch-test correlation and the threshold at which the correlation became significant. The number of PT1 expanded TCRs positively correlated with patch test score, significant at thresholds 8, 16 and 32 but not 4. Because every patient had alopecia, a presumed autoimmune disease, the patients' immune response might differ from that of healthy individuals. DPC sensitization did not change how many TCRs were above 1 in 1000 frequency, and no evidence was found of alterations in global repertoire structure. Significantly more large CDR3 similarity clusters were formed by expanded TCRs than by pre-sensitization or healthy control sets, consistent with antigen-driven responses.

In this sample, this clonotype turned up many times. Its antigen remains unidentified. No much larger clonotype is one base removed from it; base qualities were not supplied. Library construction relied on RACE. TCRdb records NextSeq 500 as the sequencer. During library preparation, unique molecular identifiers were attached to individual cDNA molecules so that TCRs could be counted quantitatively and reproducibly. Each blood RNA sample was used to sequence both TCR alpha and TCR beta chains. The authors' analysis ran thus. Samples had a median of about 90,000 TCRs, with a range from about 23,224 to 750,000. The Decombinator software suite was used to annotate V, J and CDR3 in the TCR reads. Every sample was subsampled to the same number of TCRs (28,000) for the PS versus PT1 abundance plots. Expanded TCRs were defined as absent before sensitization and observed at least eight times at the 2-week time point. TCRdb ran its own pipeline on the public reads, namely fastp trimming at Q25 and MiXCR clone calling, and kept in-frame beta chains. Rows are combined by CDR3 protein, so each entry shows the most common genes and DNA. The authors' filters were not applied to this entry. This sample holds 90,000 to 120,000 distinct CDR3 sequences; about 11% were observed only once. Jointly, the top ten make up roughly 3.2% of the sample.

Between the V and J ends, shortened by 0 bases and 8 bases respectively, the junction contains 3 bases. Via the germline V gene, CDR1 is SGHRS and CDR2 YFSETQ. The CDR3 runs 11 residues from the cysteine to the phenylalanine. Only the CDR3 portion is preserved as DNA: 33 bases, with reading frame beginning at the first base. The time point label corresponds to: patch test 1, 2 weeks after DPC sensitization. This specimen's treatment or condition label, per the study, means: therapeutic diphenylcyclopropenone sensitization with weekly scalp DPC. At every patch-test visit, the blood draw took place before the patch test was put on. Patients were considered eligible if aged 18 to 70, diagnosed with alopecia and deemed suitable for DPC therapy, and patients were excluded if pregnant. Total RNA was extracted from unfractionated whole blood that had been collected in Tempus Blood RNA tubes.

This TCR came from a woman aged 40 to 49 with alopecia areata. Some clones in this sample may be carry-over from other donors' samples. Sequencing was performed on whole blood, taken in connection with sensitization to the hapten diphenylcyclopropenone (DPC). In this chain, TRBV5-1 is recombined with TRBJ2-1, with an unclear D gene assignment. In nucleotides, the sequence is TGCGCCAGCAGCTTGGCCTATGAGCAGTTCTTC. This codes for CASSLAYEQFF.